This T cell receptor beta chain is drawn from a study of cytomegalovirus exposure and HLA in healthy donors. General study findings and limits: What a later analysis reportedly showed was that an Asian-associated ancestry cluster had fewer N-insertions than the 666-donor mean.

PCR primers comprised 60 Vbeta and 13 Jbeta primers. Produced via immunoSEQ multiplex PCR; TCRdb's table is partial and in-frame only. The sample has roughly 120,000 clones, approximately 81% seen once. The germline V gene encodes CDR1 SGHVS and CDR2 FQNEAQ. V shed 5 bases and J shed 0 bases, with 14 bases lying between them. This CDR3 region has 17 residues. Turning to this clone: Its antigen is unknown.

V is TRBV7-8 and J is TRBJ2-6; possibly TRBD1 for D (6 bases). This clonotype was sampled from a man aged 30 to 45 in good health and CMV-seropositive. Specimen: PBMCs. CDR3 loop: CASSHTPQGSGANVLTF. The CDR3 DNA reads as TGTGCCAGCAGCCACACCCCACAGGGCTCTGGGGCCAACGTCCTGACTTTC.